Described below is a single T cell receptor (beta chain) sequence and its context. Its antigen remains unknown. These data belong to a study of T cell responses to AZD1222 COVID-19 vaccine. Overall study findings and caveats: Donors in the cohort were predominantly white British and more often female, and clonal diversity was possibly underestimated. Sampled repertoires all dated from after the peak T cell response.

TCRdb's table, derived via immunoSEQ multiplex PCR, lists solely in-frame clones and lacks some. The sample comprises 140,000 or so clones, around 90% of which are singletons, and roughly 7.1% rests with the top ten. The CDR3 is made up of 15 amino acids. V lost 5 bases, J lost 6 bases, and 10 bases stayed unmatched. CDR1 and CDR2 (germline): LNHDA, SQIVND (reference sequence). The sample consisted of peripheral blood, taken 28 days after the second dose of the MenACWY control vaccine. This receptor was identified in an adult who received the MenACWY meningococcal vaccine as a control. The chain employs TRBV19 and TRBJ1-5, with TRBD1 matching 7 bases. CDR3 region: CASSPTGQAGQPQHF. In DNA, the CDR3 is TGTGCCAGTAGTCCCACCGGACAGGCTGGTCAGCCCCAGCATTTT. Full variable domain (missing parts from reference TRBV19 and TRBJ1-5): DGGITQSPKYLFRKEGQNVTLSCEQNLNHDAMYWYRQDPGQGLRLIYYSQIVNDFQKGDIAEGYSVSREKKESFPLTVTSAQKNPTAFYLCASSPTGQAGQPQHFGDGTRLSIL.